This is a list of T cell receptor beta chains from one sample in a study of blood T cell repertoires in COVID-19. Clones were sequenced by immunoSEQ multiplex PCR, and TCRdb holds only the in-frame ones, with some missing. In the table there are around 390,000 clones, 85% to 90% of which are singletons. The sequencing input was PBMCs or T cells enriched from blood (not recorded which). The receptors derive from a woman between 45 and 65 years old who had recovered from COVID-19. CDR3s include the opening cysteine and the closing phenylalanine or tryptophan. The D gene is left open where the match is weak. The size entry is marked missing in some rows and otherwise reads once, few, many or a size class.

j_call,v_call,d_call,clone_size,cdr3_aa,cdr3_nt
TRBJ1-1,TRBV14,TRBD1,.,CASSPNLGQDNTEAFF,TGTGCCAGCAGCCCCAACCTGGGACAGGACAACACTGAAGCTTTCTTT
TRBJ1-3,TRBV2,TRBD1,.,CASGQGGRRNTIYF,TGTGCCAGCGGACAGGGAGGTAGAAGAAACACCATATATTTT
TRBJ1-3,TRBV6-1,TRBD1,few,CASSESFRQGASGNTIYF,TGTGCCAGCAGTGAAAGTTTTCGGCAGGGGGCTTCGGGAAACACCATATATTTT
TRBJ2-7,TRBV27,TRBD1,.,CASRPTGFHEQYF,TGTGCCAGCAGGCCGACAGGGTTCCACGAGCAGTACTTC
TRBJ2-4,TRBV19,TRBD1,.,CASSQTTGWGIQYF,TGTGCCAGTAGTCAGACGACAGGGTGGGGCATTCAGTACTTC
TRBJ1-5,TRBV7-2,.,.,CASSLAQDEAFPQHF,TGTGCCAGCAGCTTAGCACAGGACGAAGCGTTCCCCCAGCATTTT
TRBJ1-2,TRBV3-1/TRBV3-2,.,.,CASSGGDYGYTF,TGTGCCAGCAGTGGGGGGGACTATGGCTACACCTTC
TRBJ2-1,TRBV7-2,TRBD2,.,CASSRLGLAGGTYNEQFF,TGTGCCAGCAGCCGTCTCGGACTAGCGGGGGGGACCTACAATGAGCAGTTCTTC
TRBJ2-3,TRBV18,TRBD1,.,CASSQNRGSTDTQYF,TGTGCCAGCTCTCAAAACAGGGGGAGCACAGATACGCAGTATTTT
TRBJ2-7,TRBV2,TRBD1,once,CASSGQGGGVYEQYF,TGTGCCAGCAGCGGACAGGGCGGAGGAGTCTACGAGCAGTACTTC
TRBJ1-1,TRBV5-6,.,.,CASSPMSGVRRTEAFF,TGTGCCAGCAGCCCCATGTCCGGGGTAAGGAGAACTGAAGCTTTCTTT
TRBJ2-5,TRBV29-1,.,.,CSVVHTQETQYF,TGCAGCGTTGTTCACACCCAAGAGACCCAGTACTTC
TRBJ1-2,TRBV5-8,TRBD1,.,CASSQGQRTNYGYTF,TGTGCCAGCAGCCAGGGACAGCGAACTAACTATGGCTACACCTTC
TRBJ1-1,TRBV28,TRBD1,.,CASSRTTGAGTEAFF,TGTGCCAGCAGTCGAACCACAGGGGCAGGCACTGAAGCTTTCTTT
TRBJ2-5,TRBV11-1,.,once,CASSSPRTQYF,TGTGCCAGCAGCTCCCCCCGGACCCAGTACTTC
TRBJ1-1,TRBV5-8,.,.,CASSLVRGNTEAFF,TGTGCCAGCAGCTTGGTAAGGGGGAACACTGAAGCTTTCTTT
TRBJ1-2,TRBV5-1,.,.,CASSLIIGGGYGYTF,TGCGCCAGCAGCTTGATCATCGGAGGAGGCTATGGCTACACCTTC
TRBJ1-4,TRBV28,.,once,CASTRGGREEKLFF,TGTGCCAGCACCCGGGGGGGCCGGGAGGAAAAACTGTTTTTT
TRBJ2-7,TRBV3-1/TRBV3-2,.,few,CASSQALYEQYF,TGTGCCAGCAGCCAAGCCCTCTACGAGCAGTACTTC
TRBJ1-4,TRBV29-1,.,.,CSTKRRLNEKLFF,TGCAGCACTAAAAGACGGCTCAATGAAAAACTGTTTTTT
TRBJ1-1,TRBV27,TRBD1,.,CASSPDRGGVRYVEAFF,TGTGCCAGCAGTCCTGACAGGGGAGGGGTAAGATATGTTGAAGCTTTCTTT
TRBJ2-5,TRBV5-4,TRBD2,.,CASSFSAGGETQYF,TGTGCCAGCAGCTTCTCGGCGGGGGGGGAGACCCAGTACTTC
TRBJ1-2,TRBV20-1,.,.,CSASLQGILYGYTF,TGCAGTGCTAGTCTTCAGGGGATACTCTATGGCTACACCTTC
TRBJ2-7,TRBV11-2,TRBD1,.,CASSYPGQGVYEQYF,TGTGCCAGCAGCTATCCGGGACAGGGGGTCTACGAGCAGTACTTC
TRBJ1-2,TRBV28,TRBD1,.,CASSTGTGLYGYTF,TGTGCCAGCAGTACCGGGACAGGCTTGTATGGCTACACCTTC
TRBJ1-2,TRBV7-2,.,.,CASSLMGGQNYGYTF,TGTGCCAGCAGCTTAATGGGGGGGCAAAACTATGGCTACACCTTC
TRBJ2-2,TRBV4-1,.,.,CASSQGTGSNTGELFF,TGCGCCAGCAGCCAAGGTACGGGGTCGAACACCGGGGAGCTGTTTTTT
TRBJ2-5,TRBV5-1,.,once,CASSSHSQETQYF,TGCGCCAGCAGCTCCCACAGCCAAGAGACCCAGTACTTC
TRBJ2-7,TRBV4-3,.,.,CASSQEAGYSEQYF,TGCGCCAGCAGCCAAGAAGCAGGGTATAGCGAGCAGTACTTC
TRBJ1-3,TRBV6-5,.,few,CASSYSSGSGNTIYF,TGTGCCAGCAGTTACAGCAGCGGCTCTGGAAACACCATATATTTT
TRBJ2-2,TRBV19,.,.,CASTEFPNTGELFF,TGTGCCAGCACAGAGTTTCCAAACACCGGGGAGCTGTTTTTT
TRBJ2-2,TRBV7-9,TRBD1,.,CASSQSGTVSPGELFF,TGTGCCAGCAGCCAATCCGGGACAGTATCCCCTGGGGAGCTGTTTTTT
TRBJ2-7,TRBV2,TRBD1,once,CASRGDRYSYEQYF,TGTGCCAGCAGGGGGGACAGGTATTCCTACGAGCAGTACTTC
TRBJ1-2,TRBV18,.,once,CASSPPTLAGAGGYTF,TGTGCCAGCTCACCACCTACCCTGGCAGGGGCGGGTGGCTACACCTTC
TRBJ2-2,TRBV24-1,TRBD2,.,CATRPQEAGVKNTGELFF,TGTGCCACCAGGCCACAAGAAGCGGGGGTGAAGAACACCGGGGAGCTGTTTTTT
TRBJ1-2,TRBV12-3/TRBV12-4,.,.,CASMVTRSGGYTF,TGTGCCAGCATGGTGACGCGATCCGGGGGCTACACCTTC
TRBJ1-1,TRBV21-1,.,.,CASSKGRRGGAFF,TGTGCCAGCAGCAAAGGGCGAAGGGGCGGAGCTTTCTTT
TRBJ2-1,TRBV7-2,.,.,CASSFDLALNEQFF,TGTGCCAGCAGCTTCGACCTAGCGTTAAATGAGCAGTTCTTC
TRBJ2-1,TRBV4-3,.,.,CASSQEEGAPYNEQFF,TGCGCCAGCAGCCAAGAGGAGGGGGCCCCCTACAATGAGCAGTTCTTC
TRBJ1-2,TRBV3-1/TRBV3-2,.,few,CASSQDRGDGYTF,TGTGCCAGCAGCCAAGATCGGGGGGATGGCTACACCTTC
TRBJ2-7,TRBV19,TRBD1,.,CASSPGTGSSYEQYF,TGTGCCAGCTCCCCGGGGACAGGGTCATCCTACGAGCAGTACTTC
TRBJ2-2,TRBV6-4,TRBD2,.,CASSNLAGTGELFF,TGTGCCAGCAGCAACCTAGCGGGCACCGGGGAGCTGTTTTTT
TRBJ1-4,TRBV7-8,.,.,CASTVRRAGEEKLFF,TGTGCCAGCACCGTTAGGAGGGCGGGCGAAGAAAAACTGTTTTTT
TRBJ2-5,TRBV3-1/TRBV3-2,.,once,CASSQERPGTLETQYF,TGTGCCAGCAGCCAAGAACGACCCGGGACTTTAGAGACCCAGTACTTC
TRBJ2-7,TRBV30,TRBD1,once,CAWTTGTGGEQYF,TGTGCCTGGACCACCGGGACAGGAGGCGAGCAGTACTTC
TRBJ2-3,TRBV18,TRBD2,.,CASSPVSSGNTDTQYF,TGTGCCAGCTCACCTGTATCTAGCGGAAACACAGATACGCAGTATTTT
TRBJ2-3,TRBV11-3,.,once,CASSLGGQNQDTQYF,TGTGCCAGCAGCTTAGGTGGGCAGAATCAAGATACGCAGTATTTT
TRBJ1-2,TRBV7-9,.,.,CASSFDGNYGYTF,TGTGCCAGCAGTTTCGACGGGAACTATGGCTACACCTTC
TRBJ1-2,TRBV4-3,.,.,CASSQDTGGYGYTF,TGCGCCAGCAGCCAAGATACCGGGGGCTATGGCTACACCTTC
TRBJ2-2,TRBV2,.,.,CASSVLANTGELFF,TGTGCCAGCAGTGTCCTAGCGAACACCGGGGAGCTGTTTTTT
TRBJ1-3,TRBV5-4,.,.,CASSLGQESGNTIYF,TGTGCCAGCAGCTTGGGACAGGAATCTGGAAACACCATATATTTT
TRBJ2-2,TRBV7-8,.,.,CASSLVYSISTNTGELFF,TGTGCCAGCAGCTTAGTCTACTCAATAAGCACGAACACCGGGGAGCTGTTTTTT
TRBJ1-4,TRBV5-6,TRBD1,.,CASSAWWTGEGEKLFF,TGTGCCAGCAGCGCGTGGTGGACAGGGGAGGGTGAAAAACTGTTTTTT
TRBJ1-4,TRBV9,.,.,CASSKGSAGRTNEKLFF,TGTGCCAGCAGCAAAGGGTCGGCAGGGCGGACTAATGAAAAACTGTTTTTT
TRBJ1-5,TRBV6-5,.,.,CASRGDGFQPQHF,TGTGCCAGCAGGGGTGACGGGTTCCAGCCCCAGCATTTT